What follows is one T cell receptor beta chain and its context. The antigen remains undetermined. Described treatment: 15 to 20 received Ad26.COV2.S at low or high dose, single or two shots; 5 received placebo; per-sample allocation not given. On day 63 after the first injection, vaccine and placebo recipients gave samples. The donor was a Boston adult aged 18-55 years. Method: immunoSEQ multiplex PCR; TCRdb's copy keeps in-frame clones and lacks some. The data show 300,000 to 400,000 clones, with roughly nine tenths seen just once and 6.4% held by the top ten. The ends were cut back, 5 bases at V and 2 bases at J, with 10 bases in the middle. Per germline, CDR1 GTSNPN and CDR2 SVGIG (reference sequence). The CDR3 loop spans 12 amino acids. These data are taken from a study of Ad26.COV2.S vaccination and SARS-CoV-2 variants. Study-wide results and caveats: Compared with placebo recipients, vaccine recipients had higher spike-specific TCR breadth. Substantial breadth in spike-specific CD8+ and CD4+ T cell responses was reportedly seen after vaccination.

Sequencing used peripheral blood, obtained in a trial of Ad26.COV2.S vaccine versus placebo. This clonotype originated in a person between 18 and 65 years old who received the Ad26.COV2.S COVID-19 vaccine or a placebo. This chain links TRBV30 with TRBJ2-7; D assignment may be TRBD1 or TRBD2 (5 bases each). CDR3 coding DNA: TGTGCCTGGGGGGACCGAACCTACGAGCAGTACTTC. Translated: CAWGDRTYEQYF.